Shown below are 11 T cell receptor beta chains from a single sample sequenced in a study of CD8 T cells in Susac syndrome. Reverse transcription used about 0.45 to 1 ug RNA and random hexamers. Each CDR3 protein gets one entry after TCRdb re-called the immunoSEQ multiplex PCR reads with MiXCR. Of some 99,000 distinct CDR3 sequences listed, about 94% are singletons. Material: CD4+ T cells from PBMCs. These receptors all stem from a human donor with Susac syndrome.

The chain recombines TRBV18 with TRBJ1-6; no reliable D call. Germline V CDR1 and CDR2: KGHSH, LQKENI. This CDR3 is 14 amino acids long. V was cut by 0 bases and J by 5 bases, with 5 bases left in between. In nucleotides, the CDR3 is TGTGCCAGCTCACCACCGGATGATAATTCACCCCTCCACTTT. Its translation: CASSPPDDNSPLHF.

V usage is TRBV9 and J usage is TRBJ2-1; TRBD2 aligns across 9 bases. The CDR3 consists of 15 residues. CDR1 and CDR2 from the germline V gene are SGDLS and YYNGEE. The trim removed 0 bases at V and 5 bases at J, leaving 3 bases unmatched. The CDR3 coding sequence is TGTGCCAGCAGCGTAGGCGGGGGGGACAACAATGAGCAGTTCTTC. This translates into CASSVGGGDNNEQFF.

This clonotype appeared a single time. V and J are TRBV15 and TRBJ2-4; D is perhaps TRBD1 (6 bases). In germline, CDR1 is LNHNV, CDR2 YYDKDF (reference sequence). The length of the CDR3 is 15 residues. With 1 base removed from V and 3 bases from J, the gap between germline ends came to 10 bases. The CDR3 DNA reads as TGTGCCACCAGCAGAGGTGCAGGGGTCAAAAACATTCAGTACTTC. Translation: CATSRGAGVKNIQYF.

The chain carries TRBV3-1 and TRBJ2-1, with TRBD2 matching over 12 bases. V was pared by 3 bases and J by 7 bases, with 7 bases of the junction left unmatched. This CDR3 comprises 16 residues. The germline V gene encodes CDR1 LGHDT and CDR2 YNNKEL (reference sequence). CDR3 nucleotide sequence: TGTGCCAGCAGCCAGGGGACTAGCGGGCTGCTGAATGAGCAGTTCTTC. It specifies CASSQGTSGLLNEQFF.

This rearrangement joins TRBV30 to TRBJ2-5; a weak D match, TRBD2 (7 bases). Germline values: CDR1 GTSNPN, CDR2 SVGIG (reference sequence). This CDR3 spans 12 amino acids. Trimming stripped 4 bases from V and 3 bases from J, with 9 bases between. The CDR3 reads CAWKGGEETQYF. DNA for the CDR3: TGTGCCTGGAAAGGGGGGGAAGAGACCCAGTACTTC.

The V call is TRBV19, the J call TRBJ1-2, with D maybe TRBD1 (6 bases). V dropped 2 bases and J dropped 5 bases, with 9 bases sitting between them. Germline V gives CDR1 LNHDA, CDR2 SQIVND (reference sequence). CDR3 length: 13 residues. This CDR3 is CASSIQGPYGYTF. As DNA, the CDR3 is TGTGCCAGTAGTATACAGGGGCCATATGGCTACACCTTC.

The chain is built from TRBV5-4 and TRBJ2-7, with D maybe TRBD2 (6 bases). This CDR3 spans 14 amino acids. Trimming took 0 bases from V and 2 from J, leaving 9 bases between them. CDR1 SGHNT and CDR2 YYREEE come from the germline V gene (reference sequence). The CDR3 loop reads CASSLVAGPYEQYF. CDR3 DNA: TGTGCCAGCAGCTTGGTGGCGGGACCCTACGAGCAGTACTTC.

The chain has TRBV4-2 and TRBJ1-1; 10 bases line up with TRBD1. Germline assignment: CDR1 LGHNA and CDR2 YNFKEQ. The CDR3 covers 15 residues. V lost 2 bases to trimming and J lost 3 bases; unmatched junction nucleotides: 3. The DNA of the CDR3 is TGTGCCAGCAGCCAACTTGGACAGGGGGACACTGAAGCTTTCTTT. Its protein is CASSQLGQGDTEAFF.

This chain links TRBV5-1 with TRBJ1-6, with a tentative D call TRBD1 (6 bases). Germline CDR1 and CDR2: SGHRS and YFSETQ. The V gene lost 4 bases and the J gene lost 8 bases, with 16 bases spanning the gap. The CDR3 spans 15 residues. CDR3 bases: TGCGCCAGCAGCCTAGGACAGTCAAGGTATTCACCCCTCCACTTT. Its translation: CASSLGQSRYSPLHF.

This clonotype is a singleton in its sample. The J gene is TRBJ2-1, the V gene TRBV7-2; weak D call: TRBD2 (6 bases). Germline V gene data show CDR1 as SGHTA and CDR2 as FQGNSA. Between the trimmed V and J ends, which lost 1 base and 9 bases, there was a span of 16 bases. The CDR3 contains 15 residues. CDR3 sequence reads: CASSLVLRGTGEQFF. Here the CDR3 DNA reads TGTGCCAGCAGCTTAGTTCTCCGGGGGACGGGTGAGCAGTTCTTC.

The chain couples TRBV6-1 to TRBJ2-1; 10 bases are shared with TRBD1. Looked up from germline, CDR1 is MNHNS and CDR2 is SASEGT. This CDR3 is built from 16 residues. Unmatched junction bases numbered 7, after V lost 6 bases and J lost 2 bases. As DNA, the CDR3 is TGTGCCAGCAGCCGCAGACAGGGGGCCCCCTACAATGAGCAGTTCTTC. It yields the protein CASSRRQGAPYNEQFF.